Each of the 14 T cell receptor beta chains below was sequenced from the same sample in a study of blood T cell repertoires in COVID-19 (dated by TCRdb to about 2020). Libraries were made using the immunoSEQ multiplex PCR assay. TCRdb holds this immuneACCESS table with in-frame rearrangements only. Some clones are missing; in checked studies, unresolved V genes explain under half, and the rest has no known cause. Within this sample are about 130,000 clones, with roughly 88% of them counted one time only. 1.2% of the sample is in the top ten clones. Material for sequencing was peripheral blood. Source of these receptors: an elderly woman with acute or convalescent COVID-19.

This clone is a singleton in its sample. The chain joins TRBV4-2 to TRBJ1-4, with 7 bases matching TRBD1. Germline-derived CDR1 and CDR2 are LGHNA and YNFKEQ. The V segment lost 0 bases and the J segment 5 bases; nucleotides outside the gene matches: 9. The CDR3 extends over 17 amino acids. The CDR3 loop reads CASSQDGTVGLNEKLFF. The CDR3 DNA follows: TGTGCCAGCAGCCAAGACGGGACAGTCGGTTTGAATGAAAAACTGTTTTTT.

The chain has TRBV9 and TRBJ1-6; D gene ambiguous. Trimming removed 3 bases at V and 9 bases at J, with 10 bases between. This CDR3 has 13 amino acids. Germline V gene sequence: CDR1 SGDLS, CDR2 YYNGEE. CDR3 DNA: TGTGCCAGCAGCGGTGAAGTGAGTTCACCCCTCCACTTT. Translated: CASSGEVSSPLHF.

V usage is TRBV4-1 and J usage is TRBJ2-3; D may be TRBD2 (7 bases). Looked up from germline, CDR1 is MGHRA and CDR2 is YSYEKL. This CDR3 has 16 amino acids. Trimming removed 4 bases at V and 4 bases at J, with 18 bases between. The CDR3 spells CASSPEGRGLADTQYF. CDR3 DNA sequence: TGCGCCAGCAGCCCAGAGGGGCGGGGGCTCGCAGATACGCAGTATTTT.

The V call is TRBV6-5, the J call TRBJ1-4; a weak D match, TRBD1 (5 bases). Germline V gene data show CDR1 as MNHEY and CDR2 as SVGAGI. The CDR3 covers 14 residues. Trimming removed 5 bases at V and 4 bases at J, with 11 bases between. CDR3 loop: CASSLRASNEKLFF. In DNA, the CDR3 is TGTGCCAGCAGTCTCAGGGCGAGTAATGAAAAACTGTTTTTT.

The V call is TRBV28, the J call TRBJ1-1; 11 nucleotides match TRBD1. Trimming cost V 5 bases and J 4 bases; bases outside gene matches: 6. Germline V gene lookup returns CDR1 MDHEN and CDR2 SYDVKM. This CDR3 spans 15 amino acids. CDR3 amino acids: CASSPRTGGFTEAFF. In nucleotides, the CDR3 is TGTGCCAGCAGTCCCCGGACAGGGGGCTTCACTGAAGCTTTCTTT. Complete variable domain (other parts from reference TRBV28 and TRBJ1-1): DVKVTQSSRYLVKRTGEKVFLECVQDMDHENMFWYRQDPGLGLRLIYFSYDVKMKEKGDIPEGYSVSREKKERFSLILESASTNQTSMYLCASSPRTGGFTEAFFGQGTRLTVV.

J is TRBJ2-5 and V is TRBV11-2; possibly TRBD1 for D (7 bases). There are 16 residues in the CDR3. Germline V lookup: CDR1 SGHAT, CDR2 FQNNGV. V was clipped by 1 base and J by 5 bases, with 17 bases between them. CDR3 in DNA: TGTGCCAGCAGCTTAGGGGCGGACCCAGGGGGGGAGACCCAGTACTTC. This encodes CASSLGADPGGETQYF.

This rearrangement joins TRBV25-1 to TRBJ2-2, with D maybe TRBD1 (6 bases). V lost 3 bases and J 3 bases, leaving 11 bases between the germline ends. Germline values: CDR1 MGHDK, CDR2 SYGVNS. CDR3 length equals 15 residues. The CDR3 bases are TGTGCCAGCAGTGATCCGGGACACTACACCGGGGAGCTGTTTTTT. Translation: CASSDPGHYTGELFF.

This rearrangement joins TRBV4-2 to TRBJ2-7; perhaps TRBD1 as D (7 bases). This CDR3 has 16 amino acids. Germline V CDR1 and CDR2: LGHNA, YNFKEQ. V lost 4 bases and J lost 2, with 18 bases in between. The CDR3 DNA sequence: TGTGCCAGCAGCCCCACCGGAGGGGGCAAAACCTACGAGCAGTACTTC. Amino acids: CASSPTGGGKTYEQYF.

The V gene is TRBV5-1, the J gene TRBJ1-2; a possible D gene is TRBD1 (5 bases). From germline, CDR1 is SGHRS and CDR2 YFSETQ. CDR3 length equals 13 residues. Trimming pared 6 bases from V and 1 base from J, leaving 10 bases between. The CDR3 sequence: CASTFDSNYGYTF. DNA for the CDR3: TGCGCCAGCACCTTTGACAGTAACTATGGCTACACCTTC.

The rearrangement uses TRBV5-1 and TRBJ2-7, with 10 nucleotides matching TRBD2. Germline V gives CDR1 SGHRS, CDR2 YFSETQ. The CDR3 totals 15 residues. Losses at the gene ends were 5 bases for V and 2 bases for J; bases not matched to a gene: 7. The CDR3 sequence is CASRLLAGKTYEQYF. CDR3 coding DNA: TGCGCCAGCAGATTACTAGCGGGAAAGACCTACGAGCAGTACTTC. Complete variable domain (other parts from reference TRBV5-1 and TRBJ2-7): KAGVTQTPRYLIKTRGQQVTLSCSPISGHRSVSWYQQTPGQGLQFLFEYFSETQRNKGNFPGRFSGRQFSNSRSEMNVSTLELGDSALYLCASRLLAGKTYEQYFGPGTRLTVT.

The genes are TRBV5-1 and TRBJ2-5, with D uncertain. The germline CDR1 and CDR2 sequences are SGHRS and YFSETQ. Trimming pared 2 bases from V and 5 bases from J, leaving 10 bases between. CDR3 length: 13 amino acids. The CDR3 sequence: CASSFGGFETQYF. CDR3 coding DNA: TGCGCCAGCAGCTTCGGTGGTTTTGAGACCCAGTACTTC. The whole variable domain, remainder taken from reference TRBV5-1 and TRBJ2-5, is KAGVTQTPRYLIKTRGQQVTLSCSPISGHRSVSWYQQTPGQGLQFLFEYFSETQRNKGNFPGRFSGRQFSNSRSEMNVSTLELGDSALYLCASSFGGFETQYFGPGTRLLVL.

V usage is TRBV3-1 (or the pseudogene TRBV3-2) and J usage is TRBJ1-1; the match to TRBD1 covers 7 bases. V was pared by 2 bases and J by 1 base, with 10 bases of the junction left unmatched. Germline-derived CDR1 and CDR2 are LGHDT and YNNKEL (reference sequence). There are 17 residues in the CDR3. DNA of the CDR3: TGTGCCAGCAGCCAAAGCAGGGGGGAGAGAGGGAACACTGAAGCTTTCTTT. Amino acids: CASSQSRGERGNTEAFF.

This chain links TRBV7-2 with TRBJ1-5; 10 bases line up with TRBD1. V lost 0 bases, J lost 7 bases, and 3 bases stayed unmatched. The germline V gene has CDR1 SGHTA and CDR2 FQGNSA. The CDR3 loop spans 15 amino acids. The CDR3 sequence is CASSLAGQGWQPQHF. The CDR3 region has the DNA TGTGCCAGCAGCTTAGCGGGACAGGGGTGGCAGCCCCAGCATTTT.

This chain connects TRBV9 to TRBJ2-1, with TRBD1 identical over 9 bases. Per germline, CDR1 SGDLS and CDR2 YYNGEE. The CDR3 extends over 17 amino acids. J lost 2 bases, V lost 0 bases, and 6 bases had no gene match. Here the CDR3 DNA reads TGTGCCAGCAGCGTAGGTTCCGGGACAGGGCCCTACAATGAGCAGTTCTTC. Translating gives CASSVGSGTGPYNEQFF.